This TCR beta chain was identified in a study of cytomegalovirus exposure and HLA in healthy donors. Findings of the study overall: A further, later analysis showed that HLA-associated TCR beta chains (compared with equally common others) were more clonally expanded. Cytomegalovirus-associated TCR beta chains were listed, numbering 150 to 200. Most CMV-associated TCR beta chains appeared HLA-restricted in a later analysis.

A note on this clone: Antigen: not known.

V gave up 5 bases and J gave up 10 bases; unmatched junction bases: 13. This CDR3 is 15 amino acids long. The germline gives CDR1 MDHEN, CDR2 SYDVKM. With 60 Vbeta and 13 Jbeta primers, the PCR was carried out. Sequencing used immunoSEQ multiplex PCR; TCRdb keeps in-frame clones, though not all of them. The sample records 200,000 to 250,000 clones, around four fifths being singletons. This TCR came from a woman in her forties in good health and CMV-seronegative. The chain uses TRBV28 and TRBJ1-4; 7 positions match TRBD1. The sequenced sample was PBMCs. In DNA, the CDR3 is TGTGCCAGCAGTCCAACAGGGGCGAGAAAAAGAAAACTGTTTTTT. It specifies CASSPTGARKRKLFF.